Detailed here is one T cell receptor (beta chain). This entry is derived from a study of blood T cell repertoires in COVID-19. Participants, about 18 to 90 years old, spanned more than 20 US areas. Recovered status applied to Cohort 3 donors who had two consecutive negative PCRs. It also applied to those with clearance or with symptom resolution. Here immunoSEQ multiplex PCR was the method, and the copy in TCRdb shows in-frame clones only, minus some. The data hold around 330,000 clones, with under 90% observed a single time. The CDR3 is 15 residues long. The V and J ends lost 0 bases and 4 bases respectively, with 11 bases between them. The V gene's germline CDR1 is SGHRS and CDR2 YFSETQ.

The V call is TRBV5-1, the J call TRBJ1-5; TRBD1 might be the D (5 bases). This TCR came from a man between 60 and 75 years old who had recovered from COVID-19. Specimen: PBMCs or T cells enriched from blood (not recorded which). The DNA for the CDR3 is TGCGCCAGCAGCTTGGTCGGGGGGGTAAATCAGCCCCAGCATTTT. It is translated as CASSLVGGVNQPQHF.